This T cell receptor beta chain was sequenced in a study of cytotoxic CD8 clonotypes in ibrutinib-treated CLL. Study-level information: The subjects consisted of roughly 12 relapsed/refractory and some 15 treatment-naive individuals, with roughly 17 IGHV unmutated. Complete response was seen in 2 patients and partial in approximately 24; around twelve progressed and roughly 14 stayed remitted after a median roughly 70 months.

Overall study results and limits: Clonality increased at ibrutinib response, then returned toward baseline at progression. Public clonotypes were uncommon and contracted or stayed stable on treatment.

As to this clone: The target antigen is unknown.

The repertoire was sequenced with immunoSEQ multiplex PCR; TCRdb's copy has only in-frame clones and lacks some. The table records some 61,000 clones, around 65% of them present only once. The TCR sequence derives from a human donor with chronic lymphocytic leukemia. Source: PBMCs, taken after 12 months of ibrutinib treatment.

The CDR3 nucleotides read TGTGCCAGCAGCTTGGAGGGGGCCGCCCTCTACGAGCAGTACTTC. Protein sequence: CASSLEGAALYEQYF. The chain has TRBV5-6 and TRBJ2-7, with 7 bases identical to TRBD1. In germline, CDR1 is SGHDT, CDR2 YYEEEE. With 0 bases clipped from V and 3 bases from J, the junction kept 6 bases outside the gene matches. CDR3 length: 15 amino acids.